This TCR beta chain appears in the sequencing data of a study of OX40 agonist ivuxolimab in advanced cancers. Looking at the study overall: The patients received ivuxolimab by intravenous route every 2 weeks at 0.01 to 10 mg/kg. Participants, approximately 81% male, averaged approximately 56 years of age, ranging from roughly 20 to 80. Whole-study findings and limits: Some nonresponders also had low normalized T-cell clonal expansion. Clonal expansion by week 6 occurred in CD4+ and CD8+ blood T cells (at 0.1 to 3.0 mg/kg).

In the case of this clone: Antigen: not known.

Profiled with immunoSEQ multiplex PCR; TCRdb holds only in-frame clones, not every one. Seen here are more than 80,000 clones, roughly 89% observed once, and the top ten hold almost 8.5%. V lost 4 bases, J lost 8 bases, and 10 bases lay in between. This CDR3 spans 12 amino acids. CDR1 and CDR2 from the germline V gene are SGDLS and YYNGEE. The chain recombines TRBV9 with TRBJ2-1; D not certain. The sequence was collected from an adult with an advanced solid tumor such as melanoma, head and neck, liver or kidney cancer. Sequenced here: CD4+ or CD8+ T cells sorted from blood, sampled in a trial of the OX40 agonist ivuxolimab. This CDR3 is CASSLTSYEQFF. Written as DNA, the CDR3 is TGTGCCAGCAGCCTTACATCCTATGAGCAGTTCTTC.